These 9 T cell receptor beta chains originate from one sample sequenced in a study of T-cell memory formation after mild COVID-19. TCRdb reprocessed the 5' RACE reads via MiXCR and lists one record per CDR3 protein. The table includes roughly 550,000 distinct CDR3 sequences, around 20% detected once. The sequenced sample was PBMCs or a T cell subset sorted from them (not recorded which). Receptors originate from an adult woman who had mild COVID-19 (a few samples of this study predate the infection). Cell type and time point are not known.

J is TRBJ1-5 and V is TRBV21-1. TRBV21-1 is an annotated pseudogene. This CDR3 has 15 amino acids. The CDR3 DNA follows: TGTGCCAGCAGCCCTATAGGGAGGGGAGATCAGCCCCAGCATTTT. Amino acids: CASSPIGRGDQPQHF.

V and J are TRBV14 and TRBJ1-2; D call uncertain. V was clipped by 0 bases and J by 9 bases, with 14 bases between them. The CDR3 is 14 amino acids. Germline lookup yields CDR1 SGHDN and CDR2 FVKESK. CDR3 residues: CASSQDLGVRSYTF. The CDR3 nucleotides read TGTGCCAGCAGCCAAGATTTGGGAGTTCGCAGCTACACCTTC. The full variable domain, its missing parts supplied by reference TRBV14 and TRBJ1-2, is EAGVTQFPSHSVIEKGQTVTLRCDPISGHDNLYWYRRVMGKEIKFLLHFVKESKQDESGMPNNRFLAERTGGTYSTLKVQPAELEDSGVYFCASSQDLGVRSYTFGSGTRLTVV.

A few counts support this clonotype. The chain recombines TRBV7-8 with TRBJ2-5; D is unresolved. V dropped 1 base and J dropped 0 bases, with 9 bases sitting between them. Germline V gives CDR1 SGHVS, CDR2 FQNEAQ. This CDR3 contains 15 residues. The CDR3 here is CASSLETAYQETQYF. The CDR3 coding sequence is TGTGCCAGCAGCTTAGAAACAGCATACCAAGAGACCCAGTACTTC.

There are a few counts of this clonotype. For the CDR3, the DNA is TGTGCCAGCAGTCCCGGGACAGGGGGCATAAGGAATCAGCCCCAGCATTTT. Translation: CASSPGTGGIRNQPQHF. The chain recombines TRBV12-3 or TRBV12-4 with TRBJ1-5; 12 bases map to TRBD1. The CDR3 totals 17 residues. After removal of 5 bases from V and 4 bases from J, the junction contained 9 bases not matched to a gene.

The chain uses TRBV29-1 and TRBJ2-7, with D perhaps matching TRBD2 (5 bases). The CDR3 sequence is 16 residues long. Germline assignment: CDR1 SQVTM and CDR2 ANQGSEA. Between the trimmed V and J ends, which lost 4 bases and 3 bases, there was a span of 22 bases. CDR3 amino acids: CSVAPRGQIPIYEQYF. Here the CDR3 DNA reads TGCAGCGTTGCCCCACGGGGTCAGATCCCCATCTACGAGCAGTACTTC.

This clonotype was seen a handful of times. In nucleotides, the CDR3 is TGCAGTGCCCGGGACCGAGACATCTACGAGCAGTACTTC. This encodes CSARDRDIYEQYF. The J gene is TRBJ2-7, the V gene TRBV20-1, with D possibly being TRBD1 or TRBD2 (5 bases each). The germline V gene encodes CDR1 DFQATT and CDR2 SNEGSKA (reference sequence). Trimming removed 6 bases from V and 3 bases from J, with 15 bases in between. This CDR3 region has 13 residues.

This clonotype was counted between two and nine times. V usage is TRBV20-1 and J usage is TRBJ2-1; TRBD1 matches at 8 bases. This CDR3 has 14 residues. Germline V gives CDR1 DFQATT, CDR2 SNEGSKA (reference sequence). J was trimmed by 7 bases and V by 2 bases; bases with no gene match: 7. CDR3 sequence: CSARLRDRYNEQFF. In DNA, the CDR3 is TGCAGTGCTAGACTAAGGGACAGGTATAATGAGCAGTTCTTC.

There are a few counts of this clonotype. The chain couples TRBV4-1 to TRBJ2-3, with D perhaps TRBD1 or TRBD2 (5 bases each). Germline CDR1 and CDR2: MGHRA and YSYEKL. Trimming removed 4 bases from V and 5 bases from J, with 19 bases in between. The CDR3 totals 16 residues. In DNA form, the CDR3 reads TGCGCCAGCAGCCTCCTTGGGACCCCTTCGGTAGATACGCAGTATTTT. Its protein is CASSLLGTPSVDTQYF.

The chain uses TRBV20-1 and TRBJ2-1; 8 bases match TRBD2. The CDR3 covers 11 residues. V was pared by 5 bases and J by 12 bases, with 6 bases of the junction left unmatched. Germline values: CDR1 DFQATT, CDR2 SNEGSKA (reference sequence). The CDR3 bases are TGCAGTGCTTTCTCGGGGGGGTGGCAGTTCTTC. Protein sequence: CSAFSGGWQFF.